This T cell receptor beta chain stems from a study of T cell repertoires in cytomegalovirus infection. The CDR3 contains 15 residues. J gave up 4 bases and V 5 bases, and 10 bases lay outside the gene matches. Germline-derived CDR1 and CDR2 are SGHTA and FQGNSA. This clonotype appeared many times. TCRdb reanalysed the reads using MiXCR and keeps one entry per CDR3 protein. The sample consists of roughly 240,000 distinct CDR3 sequences, around 6.4% of them appearing once. The chain carries TRBV7-2 and TRBJ1-2, with 7 nucleotides matching TRBD1. The specimen was PBMCs. The sequence was obtained from a human donor in good health (CMV status not recorded). Some clones in this sample may be carry-over from other donors' samples. As DNA, the CDR3 is TGTGCCAGCAGCCCCGCGGCAGGGGGGAGCTATGGCTACACCTTC. It codes for CASSPAAGGSYGYTF.